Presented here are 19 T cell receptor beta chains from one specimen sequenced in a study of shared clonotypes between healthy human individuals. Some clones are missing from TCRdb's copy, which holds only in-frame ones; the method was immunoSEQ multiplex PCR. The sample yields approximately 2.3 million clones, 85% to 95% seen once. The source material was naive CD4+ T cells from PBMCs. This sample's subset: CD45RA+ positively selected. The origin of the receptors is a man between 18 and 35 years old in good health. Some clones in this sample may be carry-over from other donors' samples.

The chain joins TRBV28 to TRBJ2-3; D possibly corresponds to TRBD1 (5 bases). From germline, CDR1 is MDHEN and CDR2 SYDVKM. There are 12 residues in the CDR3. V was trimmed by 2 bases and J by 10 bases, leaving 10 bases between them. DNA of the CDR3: TGTGCCAGCAGTTTACAGGGTGGGGCGCAGTATTTT. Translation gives CASSLQGGAQYF.

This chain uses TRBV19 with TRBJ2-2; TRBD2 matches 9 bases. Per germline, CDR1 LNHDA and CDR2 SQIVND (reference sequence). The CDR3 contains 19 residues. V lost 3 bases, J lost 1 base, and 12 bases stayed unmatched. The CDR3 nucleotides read TGTGCCAGTAGTATGGGTGCCCCGACTAGCGGATGGAACACCGGGGAGCTGTTTTTT. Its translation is CASSMGAPTSGWNTGELFF.

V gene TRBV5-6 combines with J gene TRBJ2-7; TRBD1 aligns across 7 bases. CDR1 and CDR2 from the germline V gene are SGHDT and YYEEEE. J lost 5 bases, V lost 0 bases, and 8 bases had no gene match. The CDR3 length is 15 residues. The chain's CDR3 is CASSLVPQGMHEQYF. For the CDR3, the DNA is TGTGCCAGCAGCTTGGTTCCACAGGGGATGCACGAGCAGTACTTC.

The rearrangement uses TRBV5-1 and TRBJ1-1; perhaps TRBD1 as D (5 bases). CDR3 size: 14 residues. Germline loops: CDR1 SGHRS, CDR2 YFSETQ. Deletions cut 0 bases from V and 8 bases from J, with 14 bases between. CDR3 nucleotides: TGCGCCAGCAGCTTGGTGGGGGACGGCAAAGAAGCTTTCTTT. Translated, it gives CASSLVGDGKEAFF.

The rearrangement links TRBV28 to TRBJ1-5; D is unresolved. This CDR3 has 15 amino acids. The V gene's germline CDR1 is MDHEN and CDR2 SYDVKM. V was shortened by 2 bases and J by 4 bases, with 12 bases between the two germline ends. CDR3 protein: CASSLTGNGNQPQHF. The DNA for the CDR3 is TGTGCCAGCAGTTTAACCGGGAATGGTAATCAGCCCCAGCATTTT.

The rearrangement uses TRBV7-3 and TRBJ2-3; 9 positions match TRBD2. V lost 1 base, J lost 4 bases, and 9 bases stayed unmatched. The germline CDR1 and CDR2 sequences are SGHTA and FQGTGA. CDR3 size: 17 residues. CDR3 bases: TGTGCCAGCAGCTTAATGTCTAGCGGGACCGGCGCAGATACGCAGTATTTT. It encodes CASSLMSSGTGADTQYF.

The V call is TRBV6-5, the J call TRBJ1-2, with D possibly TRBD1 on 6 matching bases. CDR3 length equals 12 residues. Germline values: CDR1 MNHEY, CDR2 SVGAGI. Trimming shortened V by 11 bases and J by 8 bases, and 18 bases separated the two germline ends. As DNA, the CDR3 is TGTGCCGTGGGGACACTAGCCTGGGGCTACACCTTC. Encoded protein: CAVGTLAWGYTF.

CDR3 residues: CASSLGLDLNEQYF. CDR3 bases: TGTGCCAGCAGCTTGGGACTAGATCTCAACGAGCAGTACTTC. The V call is TRBV5-4, the J call TRBJ2-7, with D possibly matching TRBD2 (6 bases). The CDR3 is made up of 14 amino acids. Trimming pared 0 bases from V and 5 bases from J, leaving 12 bases between. Germline assignment: CDR1 SGHNT and CDR2 YYREEE (reference sequence). The full variable domain, its missing parts supplied by reference TRBV5-4 and TRBJ2-7, is ETGVTQSPTHLIKTRGQQVTLRCSSQSGHNTVSWYQQALGQGPQFIFQYYREEENGRGNFPPRFSGLQFPNYSSELNVNALELDDSALYLCASSLGLDLNEQYFGPGTRLTVT.

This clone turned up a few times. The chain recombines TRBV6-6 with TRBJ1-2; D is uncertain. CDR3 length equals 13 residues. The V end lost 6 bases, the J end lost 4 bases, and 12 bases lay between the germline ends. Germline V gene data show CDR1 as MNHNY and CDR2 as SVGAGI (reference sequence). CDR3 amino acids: CASRRTVAYGYTF. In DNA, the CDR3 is TGTGCCAGCAGAAGGACCGTTGCCTATGGCTACACCTTC.

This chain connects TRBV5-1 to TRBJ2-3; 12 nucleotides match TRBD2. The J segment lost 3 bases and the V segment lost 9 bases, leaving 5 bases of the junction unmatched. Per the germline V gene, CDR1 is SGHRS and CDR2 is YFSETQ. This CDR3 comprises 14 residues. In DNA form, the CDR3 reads TGCGCCACCACTACTAGCGGGAGGACAGATACGCAGTATTTT. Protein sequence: CATTTSGRTDTQYF.

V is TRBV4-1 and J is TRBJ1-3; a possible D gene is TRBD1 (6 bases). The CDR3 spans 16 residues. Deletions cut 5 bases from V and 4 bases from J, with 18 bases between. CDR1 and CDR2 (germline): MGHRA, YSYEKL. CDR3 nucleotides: TGCGCCAGCAGCAAGACCGCCGGGGGCTCGGGAAACACCATATATTTT. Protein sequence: CASSKTAGGSGNTIYF.

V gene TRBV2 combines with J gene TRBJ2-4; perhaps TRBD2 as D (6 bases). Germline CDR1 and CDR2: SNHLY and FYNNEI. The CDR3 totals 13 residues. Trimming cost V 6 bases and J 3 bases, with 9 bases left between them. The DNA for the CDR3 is TGTGCCAGCAGGGGACTGGTCAAAAACATTCAGTACTTC. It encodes CASRGLVKNIQYF.

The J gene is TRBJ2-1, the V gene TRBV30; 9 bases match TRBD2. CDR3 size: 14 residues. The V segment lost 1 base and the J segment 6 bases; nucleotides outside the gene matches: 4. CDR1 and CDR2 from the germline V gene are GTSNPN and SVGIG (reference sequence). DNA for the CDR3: TGTGCCTGGAGTGAGGGACTAGCAAGCAATGAGCAGTTCTTC. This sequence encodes CAWSEGLASNEQFF. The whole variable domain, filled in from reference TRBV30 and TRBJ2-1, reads SQTIHQWPATLVQPVGSPLSLECTVEGTSNPNLYWYRQAAGRGLQLLFYSVGIGQISSEVPQNLSASRPQDRQFILSSKKLLLSDSGFYLCAWSEGLASNEQFFGPGTRLTVL.

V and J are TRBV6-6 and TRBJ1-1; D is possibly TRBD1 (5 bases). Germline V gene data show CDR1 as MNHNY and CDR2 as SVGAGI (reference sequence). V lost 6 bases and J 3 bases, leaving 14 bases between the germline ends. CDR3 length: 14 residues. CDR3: CASRPRAGDTEAFF. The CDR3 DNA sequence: TGTGCCAGCAGACCCCGGGCGGGGGACACTGAAGCTTTCTTT.

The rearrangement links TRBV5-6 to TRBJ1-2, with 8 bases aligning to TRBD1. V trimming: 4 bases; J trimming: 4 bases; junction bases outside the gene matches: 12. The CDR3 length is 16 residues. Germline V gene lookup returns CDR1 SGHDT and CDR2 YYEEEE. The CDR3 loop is CASSPRGQGRFYGYTF. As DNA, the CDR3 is TGTGCCAGCAGCCCCCGCGGACAGGGAAGATTCTATGGCTACACCTTC.

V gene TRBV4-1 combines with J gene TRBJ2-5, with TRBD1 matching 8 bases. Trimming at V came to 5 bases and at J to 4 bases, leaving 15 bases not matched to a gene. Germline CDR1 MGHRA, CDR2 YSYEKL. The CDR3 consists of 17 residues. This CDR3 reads CASSMGGRDRGGETQYF. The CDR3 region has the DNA TGCGCCAGCAGCATGGGTGGCCGAGACAGGGGAGGAGAGACCCAGTACTTC.

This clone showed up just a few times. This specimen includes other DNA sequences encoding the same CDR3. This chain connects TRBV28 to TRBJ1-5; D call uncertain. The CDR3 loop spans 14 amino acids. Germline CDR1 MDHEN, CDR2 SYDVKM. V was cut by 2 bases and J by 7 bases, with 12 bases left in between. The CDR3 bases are TGTGCCAGCAGTTTAGTCCGGGTGGGCCAGCCCCAGCATTTT. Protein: CASSLVRVGQPQHF. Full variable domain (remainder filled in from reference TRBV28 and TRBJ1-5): DVKVTQSSRYLVKRTGEKVFLECVQDMDHENMFWYRQDPGLGLRLIYFSYDVKMKEKGDIPEGYSVSREKKERFSLILESASTNQTSMYLCASSLVRVGQPQHFGDGTRLSIL.

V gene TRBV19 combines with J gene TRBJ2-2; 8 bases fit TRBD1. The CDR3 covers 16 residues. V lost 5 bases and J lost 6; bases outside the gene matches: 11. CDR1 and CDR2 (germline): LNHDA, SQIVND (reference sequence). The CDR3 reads CASSYRQGIGSGELFF. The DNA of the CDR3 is TGTGCCAGTAGTTACCGACAGGGGATTGGCTCCGGGGAGCTGTTTTTT.

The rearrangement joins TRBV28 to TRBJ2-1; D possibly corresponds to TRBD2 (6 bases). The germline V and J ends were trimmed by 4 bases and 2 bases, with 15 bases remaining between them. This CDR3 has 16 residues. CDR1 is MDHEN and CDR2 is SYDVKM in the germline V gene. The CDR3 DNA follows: TGTGCCAGCAGTTCTGTACGGGAGTTGCCCTACAATGAGCAGTTCTTC. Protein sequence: CASSSVRELPYNEQFF.